The 3 T cell receptor beta chains below come from one sample, sequenced in a study of vaccination and CD4 T cells after COVID-19. No antigen is known for these receptors. Treatment defined: 10-day PBMC culture with coronavirus spike peptide pools or control peptides (ViraFEST assay). The Oncomine TCR Beta short-read assay sequenced DNA from cultured CD4+ T cells. TCRdb recomputed calls from the PCR reads with MiXCR, one row per CDR3 protein. The sample lists 5,700 or so distinct CDR3 sequences; 44% were seen once. The sample comprised CD4+ T cells from blood, cultured in vitro. The receptors derive from a human donor who had recovered from COVID-19.

The chain is built from TRBV20-1 and TRBJ1-1; tentative D call: TRBD1 (6 bases). The V and J ends lost 3 bases and 1 base respectively, with 12 bases between them. This CDR3 has 14 amino acids. Per germline, CDR1 DFQATT and CDR2 SNEGSKA (reference sequence). The CDR3 nucleotides read TGCAGTGCTAGTGCAACAGGGTGGAACACTGAAGCTTTCTTT. Its protein product is CSASATGWNTEAFF.

This clonotype was detected a few times. The chain links TRBV20-1 to TRBJ1-1; TRBD1 is a possible D gene (5 bases). Germline V lookup: CDR1 DFQATT, CDR2 SNEGSKA (reference sequence). The CDR3 is made up of 13 amino acids. Between the trimmed V and J ends, which lost 5 bases and 4 bases, there was a span of 14 bases. CDR3: CSAPPPQGTEAFF. The CDR3 coding sequence is TGCAGTGCTCCCCCCCCCCAGGGCACTGAAGCTTTCTTT.

The chain employs TRBV20-1 and TRBJ2-7; 11 bases line up with TRBD1. In germline, CDR1 is DFQATT, CDR2 SNEGSKA (reference sequence). With 5 bases clipped from V and 5 bases from J, the junction kept 8 bases outside the gene matches. This CDR3 spans 14 amino acids. CDR3 amino acids: CSAPGQGARDEQYF. The CDR3 nucleotides read TGCAGTGCTCCCGGACAGGGGGCGCGGGACGAGCAGTACTTC.